This TCR beta chain was identified during a study of blood T cells in healthy people across ages. General study findings and limits: Versus aged donors, long-lived donors had higher diversity and more naive CD4+ cells. Expanded clonotype shifts may have been confounded, as the donors had an unknown CMV status.

This CDR3 contains 17 residues. Germline V gives CDR1 SGHRS, CDR2 YFSETQ. The J segment lost 3 bases and the V segment lost 0 bases, leaving 6 bases of the junction unmatched. A J-beta primer mix and a sample-barcoded 5' primer were used in a second PCR of about 7 to 12 cycles. With 12 random nucleotides, a template-switch adaptor tagged each individual cDNA molecule. TCRdb processed the 5' RACE reads anew with MiXCR; each CDR3 protein has one entry. The sample shows fewer than 1,000,000 distinct CDR3 sequences, around 42% of them seen only once. This clonotype was counted only a few times. Antigen specificity is unknown.

Sequencing used blood. The sequence was obtained from a man aged 60 to 69 in good health. J is TRBJ2-1 and V is TRBV5-1; the match to TRBD2 covers 10 bases. Here the CDR3 DNA reads TGCGCCAGCAGCTTGGCTGTACTAGCGGGGATCTACAATGAGCAGTTCTTC. It translates to CASSLAVLAGIYNEQFF.